Presented here are 14 T cell receptor beta chains from one specimen sequenced in a study of control samples from healthy donors and cancer patients. Profiling relied on immunoSEQ multiplex PCR, and the TCRdb table lists in-frame clones only, not all of them. The table shows around 25,000 clones, with roughly 93% occurring only once. The sequenced material came from PBMCs. These receptors all come from a man between 45 and 60 years old with lung cancer.

The chain joins TRBV12-3 or TRBV12-4 to TRBJ1-4; 8 bases map to TRBD1. After removal of 6 bases from V and 6 bases from J, the junction contained 3 bases not matched to a gene. The CDR3 loop spans 13 amino acids. The CDR3 DNA follows: TGTGCCAGCAGACAGGGGGGGCATGAAAAACTGTTTTTT. Translated: CASRQGGHEKLFF.

The rearrangement joins TRBV28 to TRBJ1-2, with D perhaps TRBD1 (6 bases). This CDR3 is built from 16 residues. The V gene's germline CDR1 is MDHEN and CDR2 SYDVKM. Trimming pared 5 bases from V and 3 bases from J, leaving 19 bases between. CDR3 DNA: TGTGCCAGCAGTCCTCCCCGGGGGGCGCTCGACTATGGCTACACCTTC. Protein: CASSPPRGALDYGYTF.

This sequence joins TRBV18 and TRBJ2-4; TRBD1 is a possible D gene (5 bases). Germline-derived CDR1 and CDR2 are KGHSH and LQKENI. The V end lost 4 bases, the J end lost 0 bases, and 13 bases lay between the germline ends. This CDR3 contains 16 residues. The CDR3 protein is CASSHDSSLAKNIQYF. As DNA, the CDR3 is TGTGCCAGCTCACACGACAGTTCCCTAGCCAAAAACATTCAGTACTTC.

This clone was observed once. The J gene is TRBJ1-1, the V gene TRBV7-6; D gene uncertain. The CDR3 length is 12 residues. The V end lost 1 base, the J end lost 5 bases, and 5 bases lay between the germline ends. Germline CDR1 reads SGHVS; CDR2 reads FNYEAQ. The CDR3 spells CASSLGKTEAFF. For the CDR3, the DNA is TGTGCCAGCAGCTTAGGAAAAACTGAAGCTTTCTTT.

The chain links TRBV7-2 to TRBJ2-2, with unresolved D. The CDR3 extends over 18 amino acids. Germline V lookup: CDR1 SGHTA, CDR2 FQGNSA. Trimming took off 1 base at V and 6 bases at J, with 21 bases between the two ends. The DNA for the CDR3 is TGTGCCAGCAGCTTAGTTCTTCGGACGGGCCCAGTCGCCGGGGAGCTGTTTTTT. This encodes CASSLVLRTGPVAGELFF.

The chain carries TRBV19 and TRBJ1-4, with TRBD1 identical over 9 bases. The trim removed 4 bases at V and 2 bases at J, leaving 5 bases unmatched. In germline, CDR1 is LNHDA, CDR2 SQIVND (reference sequence). The CDR3 totals 16 residues. The CDR3 DNA reads as TGTGCCAGTAGTAGGGGGACAGGGTTCACTAATGAAAAACTGTTTTTT. The encoded protein is CASSRGTGFTNEKLFF.

V and J are TRBV9 and TRBJ2-1, with D possibly being TRBD2 (7 bases). Deletions cut 1 base from V and 2 bases from J, with 13 bases between. The CDR3 loop spans 16 amino acids. Per germline, CDR1 SGDLS and CDR2 YYNGEE. CDR3 loop: CASSVMGGAPYNEQFF. CDR3 coding DNA: TGTGCCAGCAGCGTAATGGGGGGGGCACCCTACAATGAGCAGTTCTTC.

The V call is TRBV12-3 or TRBV12-4, the J call TRBJ2-7; D remains unclear. The V gene lost 2 bases and the J gene lost 1 base, with 6 bases spanning the gap. The CDR3 runs to 13 residues. CDR3 DNA sequence: TGTGCCAGCAGTTTATACAGATCCTACGAGCAGTACTTC. As protein: CASSLYRSYEQYF.

The V gene is TRBV4-3, the J gene TRBJ1-5, with D possibly matching TRBD1 (5 bases). This CDR3 spans 15 amino acids. V lost 1 base to trimming and J lost 4 bases, with 11 bases between them. Germline V CDR1 and CDR2: LGHNA, YSLEER. The CDR3 coding sequence is TGCGCCAGCAGCCAAGTCGAGGGGTGGAATCAGCCCCAGCATTTT. This translates into CASSQVEGWNQPQHF.

The chain links TRBV19 to TRBJ1-1; D might be TRBD1 (6 bases). V was cut by 1 base and J by 11 bases, with 8 bases left in between. The germline V gene encodes CDR1 LNHDA and CDR2 SQIVND (reference sequence). CDR3 length equals 11 residues. CDR3 sequence (DNA): TGTGCCAGTAGTATAGGGGGGGGCGCTTTCTTT. Its translation is CASSIGGGAFF.

This chain uses TRBV3-1 (or the pseudogene TRBV3-2) with TRBJ2-1; possibly TRBD1 or TRBD2 for D (7 bases each). V was pared by 6 bases and J by 2 bases, with 17 bases between. The CDR3 is 16 amino acids. Germline CDR1 is LGHDT and CDR2 is YNNKEL (reference sequence). CDR3: CASSQTPGGAYNEQFF. The CDR3 region has the DNA TGTGCCAGCAGTCAAACCCCAGGGGGGGCCTACAATGAGCAGTTCTTC.

The chain combines TRBV4-1 with TRBJ1-2; 9 bases fit TRBD1. With 2 bases clipped from V and 4 bases from J, the junction kept 8 bases outside the gene matches. CDR3 length equals 16 residues. Germline-derived CDR1 and CDR2 are MGHRA and YSYEKL. CDR3 DNA: TGCGCCAGCAGCCAACCCGGGACAGGGTCGGCCTATGGCTACACCTTC. This sequence encodes CASSQPGTGSAYGYTF.

CDR3 coding DNA: TGCGCCAGCAGCCAACGAGCGGGGGGGATTTACAATGAGCAGTTCTTC. Translation: CASSQRAGGIYNEQFF. This chain links TRBV4-3 with TRBJ2-1, with 10 bases aligning to TRBD2. Germline V gene sequence: CDR1 LGHNA, CDR2 YSLEER. Trimming took 2 bases from V and 4 from J; bases not matched to a gene: 5. The length of the CDR3 is 16 residues.

The rearrangement joins TRBV7-3 to TRBJ2-2; D is undetermined. The CDR3 is 16 amino acids. Germline V gene sequence: CDR1 SGHTA, CDR2 FQGTGA. V was cut by 5 bases and J by 5 bases, with 18 bases left in between. CDR3 region: CASSNDLRADTGELFF. The DNA of the CDR3 is TGTGCCAGCAGCAACGACCTTAGGGCGGATACCGGGGAGCTGTTTTTT.